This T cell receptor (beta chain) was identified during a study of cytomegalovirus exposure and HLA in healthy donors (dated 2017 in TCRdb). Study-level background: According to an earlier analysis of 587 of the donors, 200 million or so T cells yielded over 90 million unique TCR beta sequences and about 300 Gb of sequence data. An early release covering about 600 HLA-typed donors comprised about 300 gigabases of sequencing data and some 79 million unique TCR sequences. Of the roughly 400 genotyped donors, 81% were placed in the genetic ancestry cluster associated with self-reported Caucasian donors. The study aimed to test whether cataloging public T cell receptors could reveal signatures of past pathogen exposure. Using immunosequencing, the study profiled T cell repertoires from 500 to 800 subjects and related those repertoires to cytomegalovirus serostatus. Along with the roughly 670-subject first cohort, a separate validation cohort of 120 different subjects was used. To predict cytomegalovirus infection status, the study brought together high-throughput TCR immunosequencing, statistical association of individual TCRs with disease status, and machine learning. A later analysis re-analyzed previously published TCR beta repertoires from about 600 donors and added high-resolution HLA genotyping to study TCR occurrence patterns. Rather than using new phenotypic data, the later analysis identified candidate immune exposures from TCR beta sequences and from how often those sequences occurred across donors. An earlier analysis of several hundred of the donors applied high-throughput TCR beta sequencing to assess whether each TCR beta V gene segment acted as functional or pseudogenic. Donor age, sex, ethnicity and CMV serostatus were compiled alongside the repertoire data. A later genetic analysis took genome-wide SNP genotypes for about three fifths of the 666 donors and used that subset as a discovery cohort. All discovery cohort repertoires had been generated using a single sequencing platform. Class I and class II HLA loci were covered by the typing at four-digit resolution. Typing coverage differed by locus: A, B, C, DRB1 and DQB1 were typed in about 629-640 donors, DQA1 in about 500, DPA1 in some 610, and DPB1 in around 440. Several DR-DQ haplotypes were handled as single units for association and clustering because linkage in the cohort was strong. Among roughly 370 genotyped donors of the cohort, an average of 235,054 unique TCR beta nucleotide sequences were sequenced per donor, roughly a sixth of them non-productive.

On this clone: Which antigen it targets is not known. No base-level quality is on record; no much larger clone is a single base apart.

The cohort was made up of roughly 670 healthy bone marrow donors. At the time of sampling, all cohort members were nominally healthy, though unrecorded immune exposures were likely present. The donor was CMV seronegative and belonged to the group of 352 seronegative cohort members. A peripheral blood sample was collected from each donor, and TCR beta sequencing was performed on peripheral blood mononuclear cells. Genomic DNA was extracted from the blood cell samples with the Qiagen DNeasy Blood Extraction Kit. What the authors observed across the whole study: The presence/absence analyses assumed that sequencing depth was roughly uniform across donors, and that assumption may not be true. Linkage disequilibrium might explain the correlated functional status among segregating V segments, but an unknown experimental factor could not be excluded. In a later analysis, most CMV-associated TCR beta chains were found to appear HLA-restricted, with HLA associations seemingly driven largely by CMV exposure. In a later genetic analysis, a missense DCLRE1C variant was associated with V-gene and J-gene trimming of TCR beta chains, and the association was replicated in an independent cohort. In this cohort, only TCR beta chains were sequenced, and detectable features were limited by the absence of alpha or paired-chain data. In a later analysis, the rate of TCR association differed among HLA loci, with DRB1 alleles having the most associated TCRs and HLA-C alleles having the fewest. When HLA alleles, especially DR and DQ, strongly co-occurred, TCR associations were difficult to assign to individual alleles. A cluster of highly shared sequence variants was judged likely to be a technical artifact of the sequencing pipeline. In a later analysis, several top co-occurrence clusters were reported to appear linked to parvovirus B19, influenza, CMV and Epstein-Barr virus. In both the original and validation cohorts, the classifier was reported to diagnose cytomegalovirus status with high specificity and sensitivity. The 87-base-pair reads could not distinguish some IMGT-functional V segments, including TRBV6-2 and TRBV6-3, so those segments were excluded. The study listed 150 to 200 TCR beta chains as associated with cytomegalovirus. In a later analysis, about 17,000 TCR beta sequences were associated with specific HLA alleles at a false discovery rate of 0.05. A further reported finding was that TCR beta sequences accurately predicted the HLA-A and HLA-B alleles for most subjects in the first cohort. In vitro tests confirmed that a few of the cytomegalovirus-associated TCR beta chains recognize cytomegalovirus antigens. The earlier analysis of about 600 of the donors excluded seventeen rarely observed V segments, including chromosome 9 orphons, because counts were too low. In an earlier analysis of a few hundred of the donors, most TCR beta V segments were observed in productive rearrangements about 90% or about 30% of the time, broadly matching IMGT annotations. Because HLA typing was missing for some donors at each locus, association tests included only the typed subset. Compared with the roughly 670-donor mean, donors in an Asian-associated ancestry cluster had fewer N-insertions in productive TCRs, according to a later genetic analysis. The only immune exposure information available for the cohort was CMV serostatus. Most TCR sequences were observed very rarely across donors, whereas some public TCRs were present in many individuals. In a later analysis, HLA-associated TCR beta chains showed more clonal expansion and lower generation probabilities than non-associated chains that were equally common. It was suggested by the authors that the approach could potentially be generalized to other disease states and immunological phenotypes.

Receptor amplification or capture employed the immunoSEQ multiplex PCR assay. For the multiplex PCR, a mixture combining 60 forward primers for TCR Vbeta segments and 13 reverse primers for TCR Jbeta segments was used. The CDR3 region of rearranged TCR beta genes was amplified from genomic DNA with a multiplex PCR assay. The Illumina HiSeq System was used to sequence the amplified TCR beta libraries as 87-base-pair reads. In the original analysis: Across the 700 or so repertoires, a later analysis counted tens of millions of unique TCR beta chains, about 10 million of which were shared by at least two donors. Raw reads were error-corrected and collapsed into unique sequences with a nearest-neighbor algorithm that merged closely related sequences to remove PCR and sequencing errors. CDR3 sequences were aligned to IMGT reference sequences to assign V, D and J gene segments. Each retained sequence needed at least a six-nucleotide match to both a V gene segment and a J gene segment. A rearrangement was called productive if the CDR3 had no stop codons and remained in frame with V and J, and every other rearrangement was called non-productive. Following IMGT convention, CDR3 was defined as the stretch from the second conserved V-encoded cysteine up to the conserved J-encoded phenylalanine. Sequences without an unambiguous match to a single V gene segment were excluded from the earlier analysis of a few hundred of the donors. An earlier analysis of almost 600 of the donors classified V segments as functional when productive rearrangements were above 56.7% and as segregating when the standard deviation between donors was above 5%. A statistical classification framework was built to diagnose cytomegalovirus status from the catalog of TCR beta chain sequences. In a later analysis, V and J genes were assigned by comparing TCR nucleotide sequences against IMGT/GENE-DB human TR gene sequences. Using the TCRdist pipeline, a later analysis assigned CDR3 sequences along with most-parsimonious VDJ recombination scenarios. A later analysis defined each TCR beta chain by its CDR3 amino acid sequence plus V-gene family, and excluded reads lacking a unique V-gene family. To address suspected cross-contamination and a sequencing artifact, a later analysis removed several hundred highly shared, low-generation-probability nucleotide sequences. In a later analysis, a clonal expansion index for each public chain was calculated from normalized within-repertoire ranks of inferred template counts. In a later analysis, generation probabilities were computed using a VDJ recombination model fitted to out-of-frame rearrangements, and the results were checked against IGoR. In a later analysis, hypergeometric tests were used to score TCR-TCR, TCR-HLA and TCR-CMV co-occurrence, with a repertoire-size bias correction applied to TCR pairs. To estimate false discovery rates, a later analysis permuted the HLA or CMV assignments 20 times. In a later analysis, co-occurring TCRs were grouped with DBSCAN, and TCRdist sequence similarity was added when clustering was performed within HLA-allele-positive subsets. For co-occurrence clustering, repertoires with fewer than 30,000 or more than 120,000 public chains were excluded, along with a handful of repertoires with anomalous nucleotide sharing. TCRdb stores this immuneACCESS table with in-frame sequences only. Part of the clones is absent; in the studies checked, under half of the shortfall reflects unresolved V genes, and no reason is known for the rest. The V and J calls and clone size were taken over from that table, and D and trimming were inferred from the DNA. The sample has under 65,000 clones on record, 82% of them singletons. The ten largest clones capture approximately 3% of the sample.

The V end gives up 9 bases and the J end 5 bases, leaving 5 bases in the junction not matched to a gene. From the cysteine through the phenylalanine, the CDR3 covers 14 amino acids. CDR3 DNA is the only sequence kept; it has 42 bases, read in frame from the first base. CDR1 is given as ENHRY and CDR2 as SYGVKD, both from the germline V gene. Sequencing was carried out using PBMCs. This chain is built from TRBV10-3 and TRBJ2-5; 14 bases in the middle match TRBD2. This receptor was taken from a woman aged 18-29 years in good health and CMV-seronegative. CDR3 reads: CAIGTSGSGETQYF. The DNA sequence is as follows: TGTGCCATAGGGACTAGCGGGAGCGGTGAGACCCAGTACTTC.